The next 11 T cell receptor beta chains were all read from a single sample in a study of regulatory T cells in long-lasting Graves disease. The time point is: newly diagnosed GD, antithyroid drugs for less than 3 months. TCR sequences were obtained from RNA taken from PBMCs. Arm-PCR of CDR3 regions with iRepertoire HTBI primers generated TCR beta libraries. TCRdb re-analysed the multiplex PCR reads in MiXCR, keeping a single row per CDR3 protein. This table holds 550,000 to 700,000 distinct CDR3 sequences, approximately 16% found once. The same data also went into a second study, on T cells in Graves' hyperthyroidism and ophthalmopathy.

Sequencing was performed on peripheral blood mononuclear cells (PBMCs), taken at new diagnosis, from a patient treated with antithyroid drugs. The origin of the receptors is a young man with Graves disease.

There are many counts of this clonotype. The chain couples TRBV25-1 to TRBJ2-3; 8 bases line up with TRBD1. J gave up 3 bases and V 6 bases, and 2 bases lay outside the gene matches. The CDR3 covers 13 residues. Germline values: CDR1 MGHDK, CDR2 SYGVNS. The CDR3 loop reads CASSTGGTDTQYF. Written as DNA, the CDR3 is TGTGCCAGCAGCACAGGGGGGACAGATACGCAGTATTTT.

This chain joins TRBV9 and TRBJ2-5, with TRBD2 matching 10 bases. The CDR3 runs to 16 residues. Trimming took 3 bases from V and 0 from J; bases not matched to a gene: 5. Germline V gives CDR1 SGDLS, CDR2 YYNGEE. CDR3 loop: CASSGGGLANQETQYF. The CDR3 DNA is TGTGCCAGCAGCGGTGGGGGACTAGCGAACCAAGAGACCCAGTACTTC.

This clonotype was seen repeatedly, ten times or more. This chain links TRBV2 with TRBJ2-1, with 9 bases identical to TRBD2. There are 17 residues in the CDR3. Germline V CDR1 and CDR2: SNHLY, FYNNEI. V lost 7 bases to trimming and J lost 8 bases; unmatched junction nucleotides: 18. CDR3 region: CASIAPRALAGVDEQFF. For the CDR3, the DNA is TGTGCCAGCATTGCCCCCCGGGCTTTAGCGGGAGTTGATGAGCAGTTCTTC.

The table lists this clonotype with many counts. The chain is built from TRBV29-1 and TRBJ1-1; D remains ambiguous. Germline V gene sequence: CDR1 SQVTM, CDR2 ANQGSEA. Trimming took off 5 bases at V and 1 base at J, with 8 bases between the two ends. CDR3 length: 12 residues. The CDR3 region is CSVSDGNTEAFF. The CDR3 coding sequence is TGCAGCGTTTCCGACGGGAACACTGAAGCTTTCTTT.

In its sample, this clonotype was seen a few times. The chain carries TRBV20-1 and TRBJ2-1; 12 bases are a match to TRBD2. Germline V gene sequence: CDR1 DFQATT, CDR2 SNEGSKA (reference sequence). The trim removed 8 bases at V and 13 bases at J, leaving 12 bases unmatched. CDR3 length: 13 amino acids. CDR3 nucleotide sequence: TGCAGTACTTTAAACCGACTAGCGGGAGTCCAGTTCTTC. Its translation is CSTLNRLAGVQFF.

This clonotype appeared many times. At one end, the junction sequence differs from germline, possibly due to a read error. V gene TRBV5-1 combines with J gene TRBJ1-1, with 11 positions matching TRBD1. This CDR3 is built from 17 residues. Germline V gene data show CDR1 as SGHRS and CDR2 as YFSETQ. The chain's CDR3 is CASSLLGTGGWNTEAFF. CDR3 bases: TGTGCCAGCAGCTTACTCGGGACAGGGGGATGGAACACTGAAGCTTTCTTT.

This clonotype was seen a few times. CDR3 nucleotide sequence: TGTGCCAGCAGCTTAGAGACAGGGATCAGCTACGAGCAGTACTTC. Amino acids: CASSLETGISYEQYF. This chain connects TRBV7-6 to TRBJ2-7, with TRBD1 matching over 7 bases. The germline gives CDR1 SGHVS, CDR2 FNYEAQ. The CDR3 extends over 15 amino acids. The V segment lost 1 base and the J segment 3 bases; nucleotides outside the gene matches: 6.

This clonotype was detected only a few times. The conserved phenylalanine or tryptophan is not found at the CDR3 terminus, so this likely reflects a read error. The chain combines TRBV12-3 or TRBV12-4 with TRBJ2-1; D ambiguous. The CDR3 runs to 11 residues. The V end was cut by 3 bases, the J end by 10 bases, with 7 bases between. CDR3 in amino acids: CASSFVGEQFL. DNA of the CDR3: TGTGCCAGCAGTTTTGTGGGGGAGCAGTTCCTC.

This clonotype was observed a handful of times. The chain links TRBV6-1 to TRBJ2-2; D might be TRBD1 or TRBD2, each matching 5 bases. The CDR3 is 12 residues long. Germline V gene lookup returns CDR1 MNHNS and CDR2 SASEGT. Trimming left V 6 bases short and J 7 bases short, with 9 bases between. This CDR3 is CASREGNGELFF. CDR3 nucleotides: TGTGCCAGCAGAGAGGGGAACGGGGAGCTGTTTTTT.

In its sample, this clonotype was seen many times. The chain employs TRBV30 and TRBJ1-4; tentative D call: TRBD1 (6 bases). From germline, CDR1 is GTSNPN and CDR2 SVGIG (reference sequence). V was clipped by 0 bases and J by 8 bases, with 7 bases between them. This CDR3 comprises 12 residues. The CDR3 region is CAWSVRGEKLFF. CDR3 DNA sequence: TGTGCCTGGAGTGTTAGGGGGGAAAAACTGTTTTTT.

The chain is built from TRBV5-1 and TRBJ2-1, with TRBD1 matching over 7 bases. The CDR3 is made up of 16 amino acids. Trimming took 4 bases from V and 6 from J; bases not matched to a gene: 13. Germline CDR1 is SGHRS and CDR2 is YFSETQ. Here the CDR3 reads CASSLRRQGVVNEQFF. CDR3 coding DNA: TGCGCCAGCAGCCTGCGAAGACAGGGCGTAGTCAATGAGCAGTTCTTC. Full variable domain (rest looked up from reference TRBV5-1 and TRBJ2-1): KAGVTQTPRYLIKTRGQQVTLSCSPISGHRSVSWYQQTPGQGLQFLFEYFSETQRNKGNFPGRFSGRQFSNSRSEMNVSTLELGDSALYLCASSLRRQGVVNEQFFGPGTRLTVL.